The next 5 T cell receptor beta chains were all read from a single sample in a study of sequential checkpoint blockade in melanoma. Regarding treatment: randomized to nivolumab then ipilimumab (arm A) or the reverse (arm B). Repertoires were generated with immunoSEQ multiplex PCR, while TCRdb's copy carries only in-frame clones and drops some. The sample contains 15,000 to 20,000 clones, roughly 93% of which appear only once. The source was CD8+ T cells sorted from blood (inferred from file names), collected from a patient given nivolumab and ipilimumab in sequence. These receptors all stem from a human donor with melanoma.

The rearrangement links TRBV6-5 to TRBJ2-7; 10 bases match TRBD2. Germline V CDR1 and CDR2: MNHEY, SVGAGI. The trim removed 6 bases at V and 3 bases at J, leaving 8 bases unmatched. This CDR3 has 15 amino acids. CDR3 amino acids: CASSPLAGQVYEQYF. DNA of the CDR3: TGTGCCAGCAGCCCACTAGCGGGACAGGTCTACGAGCAGTACTTC.

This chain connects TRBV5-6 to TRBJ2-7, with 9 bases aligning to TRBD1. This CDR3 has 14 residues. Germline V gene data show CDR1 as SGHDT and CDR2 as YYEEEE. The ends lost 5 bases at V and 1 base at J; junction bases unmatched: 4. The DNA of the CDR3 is TGTGCCAGCAGACCGACAGGGGGTTCCTACGAGCAGTACTTC. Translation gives CASRPTGGSYEQYF.

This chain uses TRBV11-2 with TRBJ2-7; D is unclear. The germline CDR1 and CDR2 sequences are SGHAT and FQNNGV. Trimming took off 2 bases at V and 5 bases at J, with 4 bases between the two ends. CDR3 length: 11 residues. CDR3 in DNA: TGTGCCAGCAGCTTATCGGACGAGCAGTACTTC. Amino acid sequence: CASSLSDEQYF.

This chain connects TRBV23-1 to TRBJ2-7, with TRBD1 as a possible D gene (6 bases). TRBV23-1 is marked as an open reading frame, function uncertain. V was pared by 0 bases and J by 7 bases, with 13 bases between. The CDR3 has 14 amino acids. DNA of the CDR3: TGCGCCAGCAGTCAATCGAACAGGGCCGGGGAGCAGTACGTC. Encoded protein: CASSQSNRAGEQYV.

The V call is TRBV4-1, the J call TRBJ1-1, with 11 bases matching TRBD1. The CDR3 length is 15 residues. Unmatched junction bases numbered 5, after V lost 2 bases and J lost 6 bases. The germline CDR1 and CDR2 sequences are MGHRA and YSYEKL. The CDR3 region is CASSQLGQGGPEAFF. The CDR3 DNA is TGCGCCAGCAGCCAACTGGGACAGGGGGGCCCTGAAGCTTTCTTT.